Listed here is a single T cell receptor (beta chain). The read ends 3 residues early relative to the CDR3; the germline J gene fills the gap. This record belongs to a study of T cells in women clearing cervical HPV infection. Looking at the study overall: Controls gave blood once infection was undetectable; cases at lesion identification.

The CDR3 runs to 16 residues. CDR1 is MGHRA, CDR2 YSYEKL, per germline. The trim removed 0 bases at V and 7 bases at J, leaving 3 bases unmatched. Average input was around 1,300 ng genomic DNA for immunoSEQ TCR beta CDR3 amplification. Some clones are missing from TCRdb's copy, which holds only in-frame ones; the method was immunoSEQ multiplex PCR. The sample table includes 25,000 to 35,000 clones. The sample taken for sequencing was blood buffy coat. The V gene is TRBV4-1, the J gene TRBJ2-2, with 12 bases that match TRBD2. The TCR originated in a woman aged 18 to 75 with a cervical HPV16 infection that either progressed to CIN3+ or cleared (not recorded which). The covered CDR3 bases are TGCGCCAGCAGCCAAGATCCACTAGCGGGGGGCGGGGAG. As protein: CASSQDPLAGGGE. The entire CDR3 is CASSQDPLAGGGELFF.